This T cell receptor beta chain was captured in a study of cytomegalovirus exposure and HLA in healthy donors. CDR1 is MDHEN and CDR2 is SYDVKM in the germline V gene. The V segment lost 1 base and the J segment 0 bases; nucleotides outside the gene matches: 11. The CDR3 sequence is 20 residues long. Here immunoSEQ multiplex PCR was the method, and the copy in TCRdb shows in-frame clones only, minus some. The sample has 120,000 or so clones; about 90% are singletons. The sequencing input was PBMCs. The receptor's source is a woman younger than 35 in good health and CMV-seronegative. The gene calls are TRBV28 and TRBJ2-2; TRBD1 agrees at 10 bases. DNA for the CDR3: TGTGCCAGCAGTTTATTGGGACAGGGGACCCTAAAAACGAACACCGGGGAGCTGTTTTTT. Its protein product is CASSLLGQGTLKTNTGELFF.